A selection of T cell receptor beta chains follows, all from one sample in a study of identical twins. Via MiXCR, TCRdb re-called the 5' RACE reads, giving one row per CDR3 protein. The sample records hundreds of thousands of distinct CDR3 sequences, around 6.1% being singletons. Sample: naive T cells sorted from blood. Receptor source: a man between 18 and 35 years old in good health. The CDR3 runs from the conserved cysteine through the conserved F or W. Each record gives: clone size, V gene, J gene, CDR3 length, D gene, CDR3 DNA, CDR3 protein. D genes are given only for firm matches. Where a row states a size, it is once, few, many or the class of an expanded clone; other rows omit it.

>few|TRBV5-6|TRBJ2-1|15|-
TGTGCCAGCAGCTCACTAGCTTCCCGGCCCGATGAGCAGTTCTTC
CASSSLASRPDEQFF
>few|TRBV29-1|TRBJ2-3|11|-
TGCAGCGTTCTAGGGGGGAACGCGCAGTATTTT
CSVLGGNAQYF
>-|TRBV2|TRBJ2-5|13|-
TGTGCCAGCATGTCTGGGACAAAGGAGACCCAGTACTTC
CASMSGTKETQYF
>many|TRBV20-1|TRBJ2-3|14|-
TGCAGCGCTACTCCGGGAACTAGCACAGATACGCAGTATTTT
CSATPGTSTDTQYF
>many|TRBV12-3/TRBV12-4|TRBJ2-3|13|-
TGTGCCACGAGGAACAGGGCCACAGATACGCAGTATTTT
CATRNRATDTQYF
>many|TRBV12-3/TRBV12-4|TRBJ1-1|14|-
TGTGCCAGCAAGGGAGAGATGGTGAACACTGAAGCTTTCTTT
CASKGEMVNTEAFF
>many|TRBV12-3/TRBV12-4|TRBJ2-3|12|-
TGTGCCAGCAGTGAATCGTTAGATACGCAGTATTTT
CASSESLDTQYF
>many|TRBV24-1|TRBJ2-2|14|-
TGTGCCACCAGTGATTTTCGGGGTACCGGGGAGCTGTTTTTT
CATSDFRGTGELFF
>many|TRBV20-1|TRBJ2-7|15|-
TGCAGTGCTAGAGGGGGAGGATTAAGGTCCTACGAGCAGTACTTC
CSARGGGLRSYEQYF
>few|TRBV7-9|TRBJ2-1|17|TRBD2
TGTGCCAGCAGCTCAGGGACTAGCGGGAACACCTACAATGAGCAGTTCTTC
CASSSGTSGNTYNEQFF
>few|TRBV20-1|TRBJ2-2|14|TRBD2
TGCAGTGCTAGTACGGGAGGGTATACCGGGGAGCTGTTTTTT
CSASTGGYTGELFF
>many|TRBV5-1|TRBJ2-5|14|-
TGCGCCAGCAGCTTGTCTCGTCCCCGAGAGACCCAGTACTTC
CASSLSRPRETQYF
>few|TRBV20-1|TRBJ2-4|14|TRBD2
TGCAGTGCTTACTCCGGACTAGCGGGAAACATTCAGTACTTC
CSAYSGLAGNIQYF
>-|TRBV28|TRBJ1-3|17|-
TGTGCCAGCAGTTTGGTGGGCCAGACCCACTCTGGAAACACCATATATTTT
CASSLVGQTHSGNTIYF
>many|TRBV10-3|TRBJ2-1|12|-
TGTGCCATCAGTCCAGGGATCAATGAGCAGTTCTTC
CAISPGINEQFF
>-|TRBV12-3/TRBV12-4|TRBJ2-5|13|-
TGTGCCAGCAGTTTAAGGGAGTACGGGACCCAGTACTTC
CASSLREYGTQYF
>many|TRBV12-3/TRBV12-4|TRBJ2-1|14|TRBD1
TGTGCCAGCAGTTTACCGGACAGGGGAAATGAGCAGTTCTTC
CASSLPDRGNEQFF
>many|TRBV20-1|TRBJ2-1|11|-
TGCAGTGCTACTGGTCACAATGAGCAGTTCTTC
CSATGHNEQFF
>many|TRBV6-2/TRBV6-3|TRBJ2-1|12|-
TGTGCCAGCAGCCTTACTTTCAATGAGCAGTTCTTC
CASSLTFNEQFF
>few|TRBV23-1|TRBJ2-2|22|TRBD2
TGCGCCAGCAGACCCGGACAGGGGATACCTAGCGGGAGGGCCTTGGTGACCGGGGAGCTGTTTTTT
CASRPGQGIPSGRALVTGELFF
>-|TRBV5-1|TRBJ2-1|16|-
TGCGCCAGCAGCACCTCGGGGCATAACTCCTACAATGAGCAGTTCTTC
CASSTSGHNSYNEQFF
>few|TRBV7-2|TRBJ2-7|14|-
TGTGCCAGCAGCTTAGCACTCAGCGGAATAGTGGAGTACTTC
CASSLALSGIVEYF
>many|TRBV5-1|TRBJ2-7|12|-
TGCGCCAGCAGCTTTGTGGGGGACGAGCAGTACTTC
CASSFVGDEQYF
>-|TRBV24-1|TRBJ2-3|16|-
TGTGCCACCAGTGATTTCGGGGCGCAGGGCACAGATACGCAGTATTTT
CATSDFGAQGTDTQYF
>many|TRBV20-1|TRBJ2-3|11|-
TGCAGTGCTAAGGAGGGAGATACGCAGTATTTT
CSAKEGDTQYF
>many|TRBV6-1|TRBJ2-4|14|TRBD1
TGTGCCAGCAGCCCTAAGACAGGGTACGACATTCAGTACTTC
CASSPKTGYDIQYF
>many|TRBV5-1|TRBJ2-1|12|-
TGCGCCAGCAGCTTGGGTTTCGTTGAGCAGTTCTTC
CASSLGFVEQFF
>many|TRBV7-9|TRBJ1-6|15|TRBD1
TGTGCCAGCACCCAACGGACAGGATCGAATTCACCCCTCCACTTT
CASTQRTGSNSPLHF
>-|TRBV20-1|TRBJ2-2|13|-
TGCAGTGCCCATCAGGGTAACTCCGGGGAGCTGTTTTTT
CSAHQGNSGELFF
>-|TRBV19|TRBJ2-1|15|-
TGTGCCAGTAGTCCCTCGGCTAGCGACTACAATGAGCAGTTCTTC
CASSPSASDYNEQFF
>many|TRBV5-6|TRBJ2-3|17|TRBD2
TGTGCCAGCAGCTACCGGACTAGCGGGAGACTGACAGATACGCAGTATTTT
CASSYRTSGRLTDTQYF
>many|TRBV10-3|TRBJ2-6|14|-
TGTGCCATCAGTGAGGTGGCTGGGGCCAACGTCCTGACTTTC
CAISEVAGANVLTF
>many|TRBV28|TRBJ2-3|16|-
TGTGCCAGCAGTTCGTGGGGGACGATCGGCACAGATACGCAGTATTTT
CASSSWGTIGTDTQYF
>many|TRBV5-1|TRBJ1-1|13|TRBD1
TGCGCCAGCAGAGATGCCGGGACAGCTGAAGCTTTCTTT
CASRDAGTAEAFF
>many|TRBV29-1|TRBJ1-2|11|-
TGCAGCGTTGAGGGGGGCGGTGGCTACACCTTC
CSVEGGGGYTF
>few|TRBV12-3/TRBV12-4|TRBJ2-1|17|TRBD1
TGTGCCAGCAGTGCTTCGTCTTGGGACAGCTCCTACAATGAGCAGTTCTTC
CASSASSWDSSYNEQFF
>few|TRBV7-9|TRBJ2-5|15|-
TGTGCCAGCAGCCAAAGTCGCGGGGGCCGAGAGACCCAGTACTTC
CASSQSRGGRETQYF
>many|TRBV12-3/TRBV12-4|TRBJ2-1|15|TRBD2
TGTGCCAGCAGCCCGGGGGCGGGAGGCCAAGGGAGGGAGTTCTTC
CASSPGAGGQGREFF
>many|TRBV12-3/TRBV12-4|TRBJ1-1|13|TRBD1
TGTGCCAGCATTCTAGACAGGGGGACTGAAGCTTTCTTT
CASILDRGTEAFF
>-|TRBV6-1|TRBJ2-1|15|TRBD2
TGTGCCAGCACTAGCGGGAACGGCCTCCGTGATGAGCAGTTCTTC
CASTSGNGLRDEQFF
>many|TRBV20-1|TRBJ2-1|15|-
TGCAGTGCTCTTCAACTGAGCCGTAATTTTTATGAGCAGTTCTTC
CSALQLSRNFYEQFF
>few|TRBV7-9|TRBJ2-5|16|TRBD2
TGTGCCAGCAGCGCTAGCGGAATGGGGAGGTTAGAGACCCAGTACTTC
CASSASGMGRLETQYF
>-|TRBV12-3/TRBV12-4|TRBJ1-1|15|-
TGTGCCAGCAGTTTAGGACGGACATTGAACACTGAAGCTTTCTTT
CASSLGRTLNTEAFF
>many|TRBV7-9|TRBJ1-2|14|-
TGTGCCAGCAGCCAAGGCGGGCAGAACTATGGCTACACCTTC
CASSQGGQNYGYTF
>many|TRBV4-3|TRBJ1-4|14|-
TGCGCCAGCAGCCAGTCTGCAAGTAATGAAAGACTGTTTTTT
CASSQSASNERLFF
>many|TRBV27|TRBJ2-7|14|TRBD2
TGTGCCAGCAGTCCCCTAGCGGGTTCCTACGAGCAGTACTTC
CASSPLAGSYEQYF
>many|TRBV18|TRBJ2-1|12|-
TGCGCCAGCAGCTTGGATTCCAATGAGCAGTTCTTC
CASSLDSNEQFF
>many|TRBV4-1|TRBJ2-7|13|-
TGCGCCAGCAGCCAAGGGCCGGACTACGAGCAGTACTTC
CASSQGPDYEQYF
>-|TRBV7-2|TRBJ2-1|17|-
TGTGCCAGCAGCTTAGCGCTGATTAGGAGTTCCTACAATGAGCAGTTCTTC
CASSLALIRSSYNEQFF
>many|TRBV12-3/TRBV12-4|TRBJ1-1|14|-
TGTGCCAGCAGTCCAACGATCCTCAACACTGAAGCTTTCTTT
CASSPTILNTEAFF
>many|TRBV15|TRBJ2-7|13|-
TGTGCCACCAGCAGAGGTGTCTCCGACGAGCAGTACTTC
CATSRGVSDEQYF
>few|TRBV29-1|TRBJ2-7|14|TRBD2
TGCAGCGTCCAAATCGGACTAGCGAGTAACGAGCAGTACTTC
CSVQIGLASNEQYF
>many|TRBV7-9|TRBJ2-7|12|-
TGTGCCAGCTTAAGCAGGGCCGGGGAGCAGTACTTC
CASLSRAGEQYF
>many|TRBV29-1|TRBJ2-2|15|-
TGCAGCGCAGATTTGGGGGGTCTTAGCACCGGGGAGCTGTTTTTT
CSADLGGLSTGELFF
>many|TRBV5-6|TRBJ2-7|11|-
TGTGCCAGCAGCAAGGATTCAGAGCAGTACTTC
CASSKDSEQYF
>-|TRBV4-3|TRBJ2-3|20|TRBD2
TGCGCCAGCAGCCAAGATAAGGCGTCTTCGACTAGCGGACGCACAGATACGCAGTATTTT
CASSQDKASSTSGRTDTQYF
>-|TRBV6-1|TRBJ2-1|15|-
TGTGCCAGCACCGACCGGGGTTTCTTGGGCAATGAGCAGTTCTTC
CASTDRGFLGNEQFF
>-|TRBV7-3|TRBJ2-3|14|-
TGTGCCAGCAGCAAAACGGCTAACACAGATACGCAGTATTTT
CASSKTANTDTQYF
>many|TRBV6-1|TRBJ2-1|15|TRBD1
TGTGCCAGCAGCAAATGGGACAGGGGCGACAATGAGCAGTTCTTC
CASSKWDRGDNEQFF